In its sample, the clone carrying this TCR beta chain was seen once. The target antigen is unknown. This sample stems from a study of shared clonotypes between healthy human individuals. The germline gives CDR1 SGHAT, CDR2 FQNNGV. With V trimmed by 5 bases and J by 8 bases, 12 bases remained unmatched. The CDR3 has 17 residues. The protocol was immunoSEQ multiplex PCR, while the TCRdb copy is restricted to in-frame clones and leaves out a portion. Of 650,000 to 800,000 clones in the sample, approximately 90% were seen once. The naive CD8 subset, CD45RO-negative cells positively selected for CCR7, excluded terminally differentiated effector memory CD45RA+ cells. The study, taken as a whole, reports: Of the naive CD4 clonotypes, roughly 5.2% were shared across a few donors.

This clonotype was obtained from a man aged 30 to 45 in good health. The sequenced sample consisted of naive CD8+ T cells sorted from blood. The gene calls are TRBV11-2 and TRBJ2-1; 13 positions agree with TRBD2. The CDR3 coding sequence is TGTGCCAGCAGCCTCGGGACTAGCGGGAAATATTTCGATGAGCAGTTCTTC. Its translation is CASSLGTSGKYFDEQFF.